These 20 T cell receptor beta chains came from one sample sequenced in a study of molecular identifiers for immune sequencing clone quantification. TCRdb redid the calling of the PCR reads with MiXCR, one entry per CDR3 protein. In the table there are around 40,000 distinct CDR3 sequences, 15% to 20% of which are singletons. Sequenced sample: naive CD8+ T cells from blood, with Jurkat cell RNA spiked in. Subset specified: FACS-sorted CD8+CD4-CCR7+CD45RA+ naive T cells. These receptors came from a human donor in good health. Some libraries in this study had Jurkat cell RNA spiked in.

In its sample, this clonotype was seen many times. The V call is TRBV5-1, the J call TRBJ2-7, with D perhaps TRBD1 or TRBD2 (5 bases each). The V gene's germline CDR1 is SGHRS and CDR2 YFSETQ. The CDR3 is 13 amino acids. Trimming took 3 bases from V and 3 from J, leaving 10 bases between them. This chain's CDR3 is CASSSGGGYEQYF. The CDR3 DNA reads TGCGCCAGCAGCTCTGGGGGTGGCTACGAGCAGTACTTC.

This clonotype was seen repeatedly, ten times or more. DNA of the CDR3: TGCAGTGCTAGAGATCTTTCGGGGGGAGAGTACAATGAGCAGTTCTTC. Its translation: CSARDLSGGEYNEQFF. This chain links TRBV20-1 with TRBJ2-1, with 7 bases lining up with TRBD2. CDR3 length: 16 residues. Germline assignment: CDR1 DFQATT and CDR2 SNEGSKA (reference sequence). Trimming at V came to 0 bases and at J to 4 bases, leaving 9 bases not matched to a gene.

This clonotype was recorded many times. The chain links TRBV7-2 to TRBJ1-5, with D possibly matching TRBD1 (5 bases). The CDR3 spans 15 residues. The germline V and J ends were trimmed by 2 bases and 3 bases, with 11 bases remaining between them. Germline V CDR1 and CDR2: SGHTA, FQGNSA. The CDR3 bases are TGTGCCAGCAGCTTATCTGGGGGGAACAATCAGCCCCAGCATTTT. This gives the protein CASSLSGGNNQPQHF.

This clonotype was recorded many times. The chain uses TRBV7-9 and TRBJ1-3, with D uncertain. This CDR3 has 12 residues. Germline V lookup: CDR1 SEHNR, CDR2 FQNEAQ (reference sequence). V was cut by 1 base and J by 6 bases, with 4 bases left in between. In DNA form, the CDR3 reads TGTGCCAGCAGCTTAGGGGAAAACACCATATATTTT. Translation gives CASSLGENTIYF.

This clonotype was picked up many times. V is TRBV4-1 and J is TRBJ1-5, with TRBD1 identical over 9 bases. CDR1 and CDR2 from the germline V gene are MGHRA and YSYEKL. Trimming at V came to 3 bases and at J to 5 bases, leaving 5 bases not matched to a gene. The CDR3 covers 15 residues. The CDR3 sequence: CASSQDRGEDQPQHF. The CDR3 bases are TGCGCCAGCAGCCAGGACAGGGGAGAGGATCAGCCCCAGCATTTT.

This clonotype was counted at least ten times. This chain joins TRBV5-5 and TRBJ1-1, with D perhaps TRBD1 (5 bases). The V and J ends lost 2 bases and 2 bases respectively, with 7 bases between them. The CDR3 sequence is 13 residues long. Germline CDR1 and CDR2: SGHKS and YYEKEE (reference sequence). CDR3 nucleotide sequence: TGTGCCAGCAGCTTTTGGACAAACACTGAAGCTTTCTTT. This sequence encodes CASSFWTNTEAFF.

At least ten counts were recorded for this clonotype. The chain uses TRBV6-1 and TRBJ2-7; 8 nucleotides line up with TRBD2. Germline CDR1 and CDR2: MNHNS and SASEGT. This CDR3 has 17 residues. V was clipped by 3 bases and J by 2 bases; unmatched bases: 12. CDR3 nucleotides: TGTGCCAGCAGTGAGCGGGGGGTGGTCAGAGGGACCTACGAGCAGTACTTC. As protein: CASSERGVVRGTYEQYF.

This chain uses TRBV12-3 or TRBV12-4 with TRBJ2-5, with D maybe TRBD2 (6 bases). This CDR3 comprises 18 residues. Trimming stripped 5 bases from V and 0 bases from J, with 22 bases between. The DNA of the CDR3 is TGTGCCAGCAGTCCCCTGTTTTTAGGCGGGGCGTACCAAGAGACCCAGTACTTC. Amino acids: CASSPLFLGGAYQETQYF.

The rearrangement joins TRBV7-9 to TRBJ2-3, with D tentatively TRBD1 (6 bases). This CDR3 is 16 amino acids long. Germline-derived CDR1 and CDR2 are SEHNR and FQNEAQ (reference sequence). V was pared by 6 bases and J by 4 bases, with 20 bases between. As DNA, the CDR3 is TGTGCCAGCAGACCAGGGGTTCCCCTTTACGCAGATACGCAGTATTTT. Translated: CASRPGVPLYADTQYF.

As regards this clonotype: This could be a read error, since a much larger clone is one nucleotide away. As DNA, the CDR3 is TGTGCCACCAGTGATTTCTTGGGGGAGGCCCAGTACTTC. As protein: CATSDFLGEAQYF. This chain joins TRBV24-1 and TRBJ2-5; D might be TRBD2 (6 bases). The germline gives CDR1 KGHDR, CDR2 SFDVKD. V lost 1 base, J lost 9 bases, and 11 bases lay in between. This CDR3 comprises 13 residues.

This clonotype came up many times. The chain has TRBV20-1 and TRBJ2-5; D is tentatively TRBD1 or TRBD2 (5 bases each). CDR1 is DFQATT and CDR2 is SNEGSKA in the germline V gene (reference sequence). V was shortened by 0 bases and J by 1 base, with 24 bases between the two germline ends. This CDR3 region has 19 residues. CDR3: CSARDDGPGRSFVQETQYF. In DNA, the CDR3 is TGCAGTGCTAGAGATGATGGGCCGGGACGAAGTTTCGTCCAAGAGACCCAGTACTTC.

This clonotype was seen ten or more times. The chain uses TRBV7-9 and TRBJ2-6; 9 nucleotides agree with TRBD1. Per germline, CDR1 SEHNR and CDR2 FQNEAQ (reference sequence). This CDR3 contains 19 residues. The ends lost 5 bases at V and 5 bases at J; junction bases unmatched: 16. The CDR3 region is CASSPHRTGVLFWANVLTF. The DNA for the CDR3 is TGTGCCAGCAGCCCCCACCGGACAGGGGTCCTGTTCTGGGCCAACGTCCTGACTTTC.

This clonotype appeared a few times. This chain links TRBV12-3 or TRBV12-4 with TRBJ1-1; the D is unclear. The germline V and J ends were trimmed by 3 bases and 4 bases, with 9 bases remaining between them. This CDR3 contains 13 residues. CDR3 bases: TGTGCCAGCAGTTTGATCCTGAGCACTGAAGCTTTCTTT. It translates to CASSLILSTEAFF.

This clonotype was counted many times. The chain joins TRBV19 to TRBJ1-5; TRBD1 might be the D (5 bases). The CDR3 is 13 amino acids. Trimming removed 3 bases at V and 8 bases at J, with 11 bases between. Germline CDR1 LNHDA, CDR2 SQIVND (reference sequence). The CDR3 is CASSIVGGEPQHF. In nucleotides, the CDR3 is TGTGCCAGTAGTATCGTAGGAGGGGAGCCCCAGCATTTT.

Ten or more counts support this clonotype. The gene calls are TRBV3-1 and TRBJ1-1; D is undetermined. V was cut by 1 base and J by 8 bases, with 8 bases left in between. Germline V lookup: CDR1 LGHDT, CDR2 YNNKEL (reference sequence). The CDR3 is 12 amino acids. Here the CDR3 reads CASSQVGTEAFF. The CDR3 coding sequence is TGTGCCAGCAGCCAAGTCGGTACAGAAGCTTTCTTT.

The rearrangement uses TRBV3-1 and TRBJ1-1; D may be TRBD1 (5 bases). The CDR3 extends over 15 amino acids. V lost 0 bases to trimming and J lost 1 base, with 9 bases between them. Germline CDR1 is LGHDT and CDR2 is YNNKEL (reference sequence). CDR3 loop: CASSQDLGENTEAFF. The DNA of the CDR3 is TGTGCCAGCAGCCAAGATTTGGGGGAGAACACTGAAGCTTTCTTT.

The table lists this clonotype with many counts. This chain connects TRBV4-3 to TRBJ2-1, with 9 bases aligning to TRBD2. The CDR3 contains 14 residues. Germline CDR1 is LGHNA and CDR2 is YSLEER. The V and J ends lost 5 bases and 6 bases, in that order; junction bases with no gene match: 5. In DNA, the CDR3 is TGCGCCAGCAGCTTGTCTAGCGGGATCAATGAGCAGTTCTTC. It is translated as CASSLSSGINEQFF.

This clonotype was counted ten times or more. The genes are TRBV6-4 and TRBJ1-6; 8 positions agree with TRBD1. The CDR3 extends over 19 amino acids. CDR1 MRHNA and CDR2 SNTAGT come from the germline V gene. V lost 8 bases, J lost 0 bases, and 15 bases stayed unmatched. DNA for the CDR3: TGTGCCAGCGAAACACTAAACGACAGGGGCCTCTCCTATAATTCACCCCTCCACTTT. Translation gives CASETLNDRGLSYNSPLHF.

This clonotype was counted at least ten times. At one end the junction does not follow the germline gene, possibly because of a read error. The chain uses TRBV7-7 and TRBJ2-3, with 8 bases fitting TRBD1. Looked up from germline, CDR1 is SSHAT and CDR2 is FNYEAQ (reference sequence). This CDR3 contains 17 residues. This CDR3 reads CASSPSSRGRRADTQYF. The CDR3 nucleotides are TGTGCTAGCAGTCCCAGCTCCAGGGGGCGTAGGGCAGATACGCAGTATTTT.

This clonotype came up a few times. V and J are TRBV19 and TRBJ2-7; maybe TRBD1 (6 bases). CDR1 is LNHDA and CDR2 is SQIVND in the germline V gene (reference sequence). V dropped 4 bases and J dropped 0 bases, with 13 bases sitting between them. This CDR3 contains 15 residues. CDR3 sequence reads: CASSTLGQSSYEQYF. CDR3 coding DNA: TGTGCCAGTAGTACCCTCGGACAGAGCTCCTACGAGCAGTACTTC.